This T cell receptor (beta chain) was captured by sequencing in a study of blood T cell repertoires in COVID-19. Whole-study context: The United States, Italy and Spain were the sources of the acute and convalescent COVID-19 samples.

Seattle patients were enrolled during active infection and followed longitudinally. Original processing methods: Amplification of reference gene primers provided the estimated nucleated cell counts. Method: immunoSEQ multiplex PCR; TCRdb's copy keeps in-frame clones and lacks some. V and J calls and clone size are given by that table; D and trimming were obtained from the DNA. The sample consists of about 130,000 clones, roughly three quarters of them appearing once. This CDR3 contains 12 residues. Germline values: CDR1 SQVTM, CDR2 ANQGSEA. V was clipped by 7 bases and J by 0 bases, with 9 bases between them.

Sequenced: peripheral blood. The source is a woman aged 70-85 years with COVID-19, enrolled during active disease. The chain joins TRBV29-1 to TRBJ1-1; D perhaps matches TRBD1 (6 bases). Here the CDR3 reads CSGTELNTEAFF. CDR3 sequence (DNA): TGCAGCGGGACAGAATTGAACACTGAAGCTTTCTTT.